Reported below is one TCR beta chain. These data belong to a study of blood T cell repertoires in COVID-19. Study-wide background: The samples span acute and convalescent COVID-19 from the United States, Italy and Spain.

In the authors' methods: Researchers report that nucleated cell counts were estimated from reference gene primer amplification. Sequencing used immunoSEQ multiplex PCR; TCRdb keeps in-frame clones, though not all of them. V, J and clone size reflect that table, while D and trimming were determined from the DNA. Of under 500,000 clones detected, about 85% appear once; the ten largest clones hold roughly 1.8%. The sequence derives from a woman in her late teens or twenties with acute COVID-19. Input material: PBMCs or T cells enriched from blood (not recorded which).

CDR3 loop: CASTKDGDYGYTF. The CDR3, as DNA: TGTGCCAGCACAAAGGACGGGGACTATGGCTACACCTTC. The chain is built from TRBV6-1 and TRBJ1-2; D ambiguous. The germline gives CDR1 MNHNS, CDR2 SASEGT. V was trimmed by 7 bases and J by 3 bases, leaving 12 bases between them. CDR3 size: 13 residues.